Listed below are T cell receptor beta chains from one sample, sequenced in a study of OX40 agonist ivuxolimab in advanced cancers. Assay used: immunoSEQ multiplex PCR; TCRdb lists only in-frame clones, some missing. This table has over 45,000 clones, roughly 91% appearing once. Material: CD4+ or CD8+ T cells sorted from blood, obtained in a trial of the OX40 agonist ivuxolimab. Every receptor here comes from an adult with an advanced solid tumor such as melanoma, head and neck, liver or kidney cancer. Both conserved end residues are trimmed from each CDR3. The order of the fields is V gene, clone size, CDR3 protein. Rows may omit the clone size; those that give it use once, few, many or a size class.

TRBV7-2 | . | ASITLGLREEGDTQY
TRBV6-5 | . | ASSEFGGAGEQY
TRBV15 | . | ATSRERSNEKLF
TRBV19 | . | ASSSLAGGEQY
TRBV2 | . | ASSAGASYEQY
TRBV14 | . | ASSHIVWGTGELF
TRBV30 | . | AWSVMNEQF
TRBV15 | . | ATRGSSYNEQF
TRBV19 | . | ASSIGVDTGELF
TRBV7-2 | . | ASSLYGQGSNYGYT
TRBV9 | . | ASSDGREVLQF
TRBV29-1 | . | SVDQGRVDTEAF
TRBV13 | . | ASSSQYVQGYNEQF
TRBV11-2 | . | ASSLVRGTGIQY
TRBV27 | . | ASSPGLAGEQY
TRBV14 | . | ASSQDTSGDLHGNGELF
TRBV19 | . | ASRPTADYEQY
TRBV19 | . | ASSIGVKGPLDTQY
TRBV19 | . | ASSMSSGSPTYEQY
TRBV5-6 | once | ASSTGLEPQH
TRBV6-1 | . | ASSEGPSGTLERQY
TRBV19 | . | ASSIVGSQETQY
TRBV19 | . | ASTPGTGQSPLH
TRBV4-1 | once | ASSQPDSSGASLH
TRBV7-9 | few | ASSHPLAGEGSPSPQY
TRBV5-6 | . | ASSAGTGGDTQY
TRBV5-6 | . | ASSPGAVPYEQY
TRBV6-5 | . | ASSPDKRDEAF
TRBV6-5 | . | ATGLAGTDTQY
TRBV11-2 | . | ASSLWGPDTEAF
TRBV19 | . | ASTEGGQPQH
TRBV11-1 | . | ASSLATGVPNTDTQY
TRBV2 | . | ASSGLAGPQETQY
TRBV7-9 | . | ASSLALRETQY
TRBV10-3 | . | AISLNPDRGTDTQY
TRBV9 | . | ASSPGTLSGNTIY
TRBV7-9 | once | ASSPRARASGSQETQY
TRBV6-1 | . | ASSPQGAYIGELF
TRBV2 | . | ASSSGAASYNEQF
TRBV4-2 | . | ASSQDAVAGGPETQY
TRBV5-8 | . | ASSLVSGDSYNEQF
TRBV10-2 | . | ASSEGGPLQETQY
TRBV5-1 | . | ASSGGQGLSGNTIY
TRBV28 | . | ASSYTGGNEQY
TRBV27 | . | ASSPRDRVHQPQH
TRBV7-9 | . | ASSADGWEAEAF
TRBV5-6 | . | ASSLTGGGTDTQY
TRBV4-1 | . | ASSQDATEAF
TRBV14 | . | ASSQAMTAYFTGELF
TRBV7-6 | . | ASSPPRIGLQETQY
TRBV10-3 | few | AISESGGSGELF